Many counts were recorded for the clone carrying this TCR beta chain. Its antigen is currently unknown. The data were obtained in a study of T cells in Graves' hyperthyroidism and ophthalmopathy. Study-level findings and limits: Stable hyperthyroidism was separated from ophthalmopathy by a model based on 13 V-J features. Most thyroid clonotypes expanded above 0.001 appeared in blood too.

Germline CDR1 reads MDHEN; CDR2 reads SYDVKM. The CDR3 totals 16 residues. Trimming removed 2 bases from V and 7 bases from J; junction bases left unmatched: 7. Hyperthyroidism in the patients, aged 18 to 65, was newly diagnosed and under 2 months in duration. The blood sample dates from first hyperthyroidism diagnosis, preceding any ophthalmopathy symptoms. TCR beta CDR3 region amplification was performed from RNA transcripts. The HTBI primer set drove a first-round RT-PCR of the TCR CDR3. Each CDR3 protein is one row after TCRdb ran MiXCR on the multiplex PCR reads. The sample includes approximately 360,000 distinct CDR3 sequences, 15% to 19% of them seen just once.

The genes are TRBV28 and TRBJ2-1; 11 bases are shared with TRBD2. This sequence was found in a woman aged 18-29 years with Graves' hyperthyroidism that later progressed to Graves' ophthalmopathy. Sequenced material: blood. The CDR3 DNA follows: TGTGCCAGCAGTTTACCTACTAGCGGGAGAAATAATGAGCAGTTCTTC. This encodes CASSLPTSGRNNEQFF.